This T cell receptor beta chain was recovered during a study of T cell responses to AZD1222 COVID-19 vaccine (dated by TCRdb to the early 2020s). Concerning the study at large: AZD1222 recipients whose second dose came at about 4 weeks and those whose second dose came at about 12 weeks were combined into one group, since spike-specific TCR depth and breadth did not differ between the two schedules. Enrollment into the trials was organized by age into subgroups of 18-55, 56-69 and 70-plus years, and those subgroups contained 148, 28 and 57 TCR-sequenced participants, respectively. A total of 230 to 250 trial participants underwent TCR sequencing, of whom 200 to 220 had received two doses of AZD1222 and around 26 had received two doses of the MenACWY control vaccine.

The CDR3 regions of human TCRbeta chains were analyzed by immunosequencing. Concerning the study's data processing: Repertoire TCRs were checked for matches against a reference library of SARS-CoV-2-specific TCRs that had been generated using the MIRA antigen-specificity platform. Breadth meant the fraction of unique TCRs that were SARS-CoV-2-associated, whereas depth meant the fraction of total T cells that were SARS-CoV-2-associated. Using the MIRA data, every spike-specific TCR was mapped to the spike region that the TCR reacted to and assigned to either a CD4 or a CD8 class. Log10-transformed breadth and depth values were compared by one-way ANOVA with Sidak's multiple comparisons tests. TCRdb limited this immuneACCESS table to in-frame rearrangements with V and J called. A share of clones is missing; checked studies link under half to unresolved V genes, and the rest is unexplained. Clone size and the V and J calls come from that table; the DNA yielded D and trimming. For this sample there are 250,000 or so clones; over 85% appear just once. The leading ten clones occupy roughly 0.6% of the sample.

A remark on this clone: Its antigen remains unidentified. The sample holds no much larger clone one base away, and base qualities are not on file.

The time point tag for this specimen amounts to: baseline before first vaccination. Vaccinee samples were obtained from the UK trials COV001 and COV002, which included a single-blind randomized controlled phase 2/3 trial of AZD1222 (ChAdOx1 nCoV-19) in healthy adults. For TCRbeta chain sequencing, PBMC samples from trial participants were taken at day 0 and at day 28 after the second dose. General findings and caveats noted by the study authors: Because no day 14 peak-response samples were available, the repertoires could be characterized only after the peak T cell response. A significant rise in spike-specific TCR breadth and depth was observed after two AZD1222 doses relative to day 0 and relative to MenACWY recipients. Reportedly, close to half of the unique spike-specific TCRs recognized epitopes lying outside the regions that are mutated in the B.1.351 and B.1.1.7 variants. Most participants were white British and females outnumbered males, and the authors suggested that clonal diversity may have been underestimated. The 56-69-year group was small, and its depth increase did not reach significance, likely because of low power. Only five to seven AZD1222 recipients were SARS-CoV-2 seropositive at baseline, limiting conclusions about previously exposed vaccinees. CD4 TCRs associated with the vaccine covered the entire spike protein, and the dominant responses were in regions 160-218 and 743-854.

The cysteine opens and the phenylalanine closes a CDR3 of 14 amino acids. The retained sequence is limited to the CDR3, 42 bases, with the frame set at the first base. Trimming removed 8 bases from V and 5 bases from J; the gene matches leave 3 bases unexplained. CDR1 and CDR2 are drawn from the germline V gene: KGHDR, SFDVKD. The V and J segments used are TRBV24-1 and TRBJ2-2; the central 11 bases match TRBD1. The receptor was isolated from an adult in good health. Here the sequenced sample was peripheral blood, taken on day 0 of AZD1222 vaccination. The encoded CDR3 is CATTGQGETGELFF. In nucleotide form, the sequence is TGTGCCACCACGGGACAGGGGGAGACCGGGGAGCTGTTTTTT.